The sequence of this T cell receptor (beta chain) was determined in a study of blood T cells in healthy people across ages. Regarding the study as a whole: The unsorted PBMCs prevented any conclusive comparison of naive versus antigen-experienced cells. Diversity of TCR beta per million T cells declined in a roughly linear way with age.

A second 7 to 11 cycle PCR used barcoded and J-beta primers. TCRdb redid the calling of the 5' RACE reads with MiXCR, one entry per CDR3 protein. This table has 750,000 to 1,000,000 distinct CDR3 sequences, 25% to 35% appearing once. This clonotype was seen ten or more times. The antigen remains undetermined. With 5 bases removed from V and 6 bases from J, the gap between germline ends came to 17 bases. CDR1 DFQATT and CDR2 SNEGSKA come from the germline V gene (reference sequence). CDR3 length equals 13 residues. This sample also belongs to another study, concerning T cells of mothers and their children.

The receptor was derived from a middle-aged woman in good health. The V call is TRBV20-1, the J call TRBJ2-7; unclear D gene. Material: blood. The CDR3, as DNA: TGCAGTGCTCCAGACCTGGGTTTCGGCGAGCAGTACTTC. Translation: CSAPDLGFGEQYF.